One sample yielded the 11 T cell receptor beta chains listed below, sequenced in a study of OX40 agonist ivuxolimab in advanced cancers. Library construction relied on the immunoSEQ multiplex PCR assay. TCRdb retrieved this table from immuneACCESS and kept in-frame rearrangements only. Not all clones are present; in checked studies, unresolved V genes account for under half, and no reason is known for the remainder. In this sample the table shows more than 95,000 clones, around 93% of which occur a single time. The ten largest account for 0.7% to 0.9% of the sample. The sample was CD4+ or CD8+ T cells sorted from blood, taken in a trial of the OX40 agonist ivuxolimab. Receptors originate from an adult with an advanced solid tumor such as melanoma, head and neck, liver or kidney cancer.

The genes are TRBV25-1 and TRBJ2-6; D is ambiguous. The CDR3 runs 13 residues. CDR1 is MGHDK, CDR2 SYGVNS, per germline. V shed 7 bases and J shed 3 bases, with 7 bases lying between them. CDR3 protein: CASIPSGANVLTF. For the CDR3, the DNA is TGTGCCAGCATTCCCAGTGGGGCCAACGTCCTGACTTTC.

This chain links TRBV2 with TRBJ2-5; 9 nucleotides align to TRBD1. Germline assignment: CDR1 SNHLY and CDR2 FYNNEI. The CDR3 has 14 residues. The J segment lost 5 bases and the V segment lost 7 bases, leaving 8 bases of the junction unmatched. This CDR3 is CASIRTGVMETQYF. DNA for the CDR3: TGTGCCAGCATCAGGACAGGGGTCATGGAGACCCAGTACTTC.

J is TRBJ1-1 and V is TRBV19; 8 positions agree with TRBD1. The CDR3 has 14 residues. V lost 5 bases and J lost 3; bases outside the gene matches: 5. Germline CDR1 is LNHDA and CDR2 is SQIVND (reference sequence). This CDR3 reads CASSEDREDTEAFF. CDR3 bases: TGTGCCAGTAGTGAGGACAGGGAGGACACTGAAGCTTTCTTT.

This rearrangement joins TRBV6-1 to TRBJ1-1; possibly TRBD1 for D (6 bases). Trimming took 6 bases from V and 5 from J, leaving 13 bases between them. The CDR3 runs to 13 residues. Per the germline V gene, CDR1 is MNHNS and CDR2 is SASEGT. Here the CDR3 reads CASRGQLGTEAFF. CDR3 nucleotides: TGTGCCAGCAGAGGACAGCTTGGTACTGAAGCTTTCTTT.

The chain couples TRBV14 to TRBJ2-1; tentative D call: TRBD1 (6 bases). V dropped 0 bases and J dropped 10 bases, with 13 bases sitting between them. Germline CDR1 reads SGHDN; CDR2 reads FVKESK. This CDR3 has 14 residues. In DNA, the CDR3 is TGTGCCAGCAGCCAAGATCGCACTGGGGGCGAGCAGTTCTTC. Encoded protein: CASSQDRTGGEQFF. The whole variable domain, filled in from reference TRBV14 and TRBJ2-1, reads EAGVTQFPSHSVIEKGQTVTLRCDPISGHDNLYWYRRVMGKEIKFLLHFVKESKQDESGMPNNRFLAERTGGTYSTLKVQPAELEDSGVYFCASSQDRTGGEQFFGPGTRLTVL.

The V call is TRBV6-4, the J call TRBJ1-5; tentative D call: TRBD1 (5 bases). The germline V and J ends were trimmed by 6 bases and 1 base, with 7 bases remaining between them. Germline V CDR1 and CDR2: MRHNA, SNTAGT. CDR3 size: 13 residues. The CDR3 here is CASSRDSNQPQHF. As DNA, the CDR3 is TGTGCCAGCAGCCGGGACAGCAATCAGCCCCAGCATTTT.

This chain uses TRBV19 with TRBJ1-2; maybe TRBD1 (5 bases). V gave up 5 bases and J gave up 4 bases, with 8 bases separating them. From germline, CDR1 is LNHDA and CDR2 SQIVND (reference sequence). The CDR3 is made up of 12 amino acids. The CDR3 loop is CASSRQGYGYTF. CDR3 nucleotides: TGTGCCAGTAGTCGCCAGGGCTATGGCTACACCTTC.

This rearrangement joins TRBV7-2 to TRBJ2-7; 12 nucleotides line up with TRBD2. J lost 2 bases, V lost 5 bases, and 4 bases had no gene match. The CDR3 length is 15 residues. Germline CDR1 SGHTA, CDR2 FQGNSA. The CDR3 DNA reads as TGTGCCAGCAGCCTTCCTAGCGGGAGGGCCTACGAGCAGTACTTC. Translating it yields CASSLPSGRAYEQYF. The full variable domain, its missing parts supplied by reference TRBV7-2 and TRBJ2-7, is GAGVSQSPSNKVTEKGKDVELRCDPISGHTALYWYRQSLGQGLEFLIYFQGNSAPDKSGLPSDRFSAERTGGSVSTLTIQRTQQEDSAVYLCASSLPSGRAYEQYFGPGTRLTVT.

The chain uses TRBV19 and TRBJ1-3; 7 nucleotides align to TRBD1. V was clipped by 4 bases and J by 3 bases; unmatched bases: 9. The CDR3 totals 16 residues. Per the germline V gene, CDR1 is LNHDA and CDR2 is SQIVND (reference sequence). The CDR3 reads CASSSYRDSLGNTIYF. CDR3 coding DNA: TGTGCCAGTAGTAGTTACCGGGACAGCCTTGGAAACACCATATATTTT.

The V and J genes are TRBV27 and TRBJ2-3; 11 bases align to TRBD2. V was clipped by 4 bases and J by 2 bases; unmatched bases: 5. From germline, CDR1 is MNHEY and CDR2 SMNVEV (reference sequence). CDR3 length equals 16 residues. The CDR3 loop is CASSWGLAVPTDTQYF. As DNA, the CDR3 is TGTGCCAGCAGTTGGGGACTAGCGGTTCCCACAGATACGCAGTATTTT.

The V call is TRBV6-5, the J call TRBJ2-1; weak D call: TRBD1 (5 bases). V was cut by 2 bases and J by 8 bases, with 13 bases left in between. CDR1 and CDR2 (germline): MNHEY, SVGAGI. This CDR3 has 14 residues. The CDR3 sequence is CASSYERWGYEQFF. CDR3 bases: TGTGCCAGCAGTTACGAGCGATGGGGCTATGAGCAGTTCTTC.